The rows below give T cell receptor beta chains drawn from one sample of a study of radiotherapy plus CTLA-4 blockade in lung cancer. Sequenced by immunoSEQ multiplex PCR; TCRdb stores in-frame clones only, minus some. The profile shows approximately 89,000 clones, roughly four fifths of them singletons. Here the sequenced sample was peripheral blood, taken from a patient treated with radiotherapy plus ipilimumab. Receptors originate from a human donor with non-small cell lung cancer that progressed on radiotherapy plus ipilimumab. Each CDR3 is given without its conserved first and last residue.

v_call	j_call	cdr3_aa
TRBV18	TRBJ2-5	ASSPLAGIVAQETQY
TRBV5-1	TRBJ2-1	ASSLSGYYNEQF
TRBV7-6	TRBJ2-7	ASSLGLGVSSYEQY
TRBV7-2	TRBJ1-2	ASSSPGGRDGYT
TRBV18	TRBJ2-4	ASSLGAGDQNIQY
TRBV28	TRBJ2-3	ASSLPGQGATDTQY
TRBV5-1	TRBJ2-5	ASSLAGAGETQY
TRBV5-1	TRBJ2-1	ASSLEVAGNNEQF
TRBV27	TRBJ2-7	ASSLAGTGPYEQY
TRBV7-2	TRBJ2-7	ASSLAGTGTSGEQY
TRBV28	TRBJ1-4	ASSLFGGGREKLF
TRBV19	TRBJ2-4	ASTHRGSNIQY
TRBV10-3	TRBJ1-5	AISTGGGQPQH
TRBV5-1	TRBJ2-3	ASSLVSTDTQY
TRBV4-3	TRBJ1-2	ASSQVGGGRDYGYT
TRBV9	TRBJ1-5	ASSVDPGTNQPQH
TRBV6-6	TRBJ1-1	ASSYSTPTEAF
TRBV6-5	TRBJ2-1	ASRTGYNEQF
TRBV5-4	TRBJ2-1	ASSRTSGGASPYNEQF
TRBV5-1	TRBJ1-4	ASSLSGLGEKLF
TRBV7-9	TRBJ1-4	ASSLTAGIQREKLF
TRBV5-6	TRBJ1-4	ASSLDGGSEKLF
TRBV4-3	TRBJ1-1	ASSQWVGLWAF
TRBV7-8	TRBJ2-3	ASRTRALDTQY
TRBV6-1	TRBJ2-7	ASSKLDGYEQY
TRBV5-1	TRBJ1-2	ASSSGGTDTGYGYT
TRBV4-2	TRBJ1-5	ASSQSGTPNQPQH
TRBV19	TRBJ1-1	ASSRGGALRTEAF
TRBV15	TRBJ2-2	ATSGLAGLNTGELF
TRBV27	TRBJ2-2	ASKKQGANGELF